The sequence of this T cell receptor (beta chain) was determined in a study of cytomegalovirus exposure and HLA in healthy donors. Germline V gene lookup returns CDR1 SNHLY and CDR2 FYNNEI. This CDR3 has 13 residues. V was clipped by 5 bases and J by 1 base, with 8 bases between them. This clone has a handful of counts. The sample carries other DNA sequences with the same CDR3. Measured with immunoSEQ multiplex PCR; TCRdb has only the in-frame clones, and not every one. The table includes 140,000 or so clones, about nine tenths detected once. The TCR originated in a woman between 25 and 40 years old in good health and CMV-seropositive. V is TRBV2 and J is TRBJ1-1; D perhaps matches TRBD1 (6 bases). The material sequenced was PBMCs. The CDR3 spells CASSPTGNTEAFF. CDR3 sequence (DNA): TGTGCCAGCAGTCCGACAGGGAACACTGAAGCTTTCTTT.